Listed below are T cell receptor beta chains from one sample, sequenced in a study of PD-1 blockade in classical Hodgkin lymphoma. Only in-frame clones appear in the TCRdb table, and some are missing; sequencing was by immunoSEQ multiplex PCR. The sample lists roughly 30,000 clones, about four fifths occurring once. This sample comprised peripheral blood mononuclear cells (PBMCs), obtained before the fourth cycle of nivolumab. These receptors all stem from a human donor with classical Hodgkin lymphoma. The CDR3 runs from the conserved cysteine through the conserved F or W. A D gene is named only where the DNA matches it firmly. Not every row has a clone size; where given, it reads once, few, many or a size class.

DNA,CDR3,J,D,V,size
TGTGCCAGCAGCTTAGCGCAGAACACCGGGGAGCTGTTTTTT,CASSLAQNTGELFF,TRBJ2-2,.,TRBV7-9,few
TGTGCCAGCAGCTTGAAAGGGACAGGGGAAAGGTTAGGTCAGTACTTC,CASSLKGTGERLGQYF,TRBJ2-4,TRBD1,TRBV5-4,.
TGTGCCAGCTCCGTAGAATCTACGCAGTATTTT,CASSVESTQYF,TRBJ2-3,.,TRBV18,.
TGTGCCAGCAGCTTCAACGTACAGTTCTATGGCTACACCTTC,CASSFNVQFYGYTF,TRBJ1-2,.,TRBV7-2,.
TGTGCCAGCAGTGAAGGTATGACAGTAGAGCAGTTCTTC,CASSEGMTVEQFF,TRBJ2-1,.,TRBV6-1,.
TGCGCCAGCAGCTTTGGTCTGGACAGTAACTTACACGAGCAGTACTTC,CASSFGLDSNLHEQYF,TRBJ2-7,.,TRBV10-1,.
TGTGCCAGCGGGGACAGGGCGGGAGAGACCCAGTACTTC,CASGDRAGETQYF,TRBJ2-5,TRBD1,TRBV6-5,.
TGTGCCATCAGTGGGTCCGGGACAGAGACCCAGTACTTC,CAISGSGTETQYF,TRBJ2-5,.,TRBV10-3,.
TGTGCCAGCAGCTCATGGTACACCGGGGAGCTGTTTTTT,CASSSWYTGELFF,TRBJ2-2,.,TRBV5-8,.
TGCGCCAGCAGTGGCAGAAACTATGGCTACACCTTC,CASSGRNYGYTF,TRBJ1-2,.,TRBV4-1,.
TGCGCCAGCAGCCACCCCCCGCCTCCCCCGGGGGGCTACACCTTC,CASSHPPPPPGGYTF,TRBJ1-2,.,TRBV4-1,.
TGCGCCAGCAGCTTAACGCAGGGGGAGGCAGATACGCAGTATTTT,CASSLTQGEADTQYF,TRBJ2-3,.,TRBV5-1,.
TGTGCCAGCATCCTGGGACAGGGGGGTGGGCAGCCCCAGCATTTT,CASILGQGGGQPQHF,TRBJ1-5,TRBD1,TRBV6-1,.
TGTGCCAGCAGCCCACGCGGGAGGACTAGCGACGAGACCCAGTACTTC,CASSPRGRTSDETQYF,TRBJ2-5,TRBD2,TRBV9,.
TGTGCCAGCAGCACCCAGAAGACCCAGTACTTC,CASSTQKTQYF,TRBJ2-5,.,TRBV11-2,.
TGTGCCAGCAGCGAGGCAGGGGAGATCCCCGGGGAGCTGTTTTTT,CASSEAGEIPGELFF,TRBJ2-2,.,TRBV28,.
TGTGCCAGCAGCTTATTTCAGGGAGCGACCGGGGAGCTGTTTTTT,CASSLFQGATGELFF,TRBJ2-2,.,TRBV7-2,.
TGCAGCGTTCGGGACAGGGGGCGGGGGACTGAAGCTTTCTTT,CSVRDRGRGTEAFF,TRBJ1-1,TRBD1,TRBV29-1,.
TGTGCCATCAGGGCCGAATCCGGCAATCAGCCCCAGCATTTT,CAIRAESGNQPQHF,TRBJ1-5,.,TRBV10-3,.
TGTGCCAGCAGTCGACCAGGGGATCAGCCCCAGCATTTT,CASSRPGDQPQHF,TRBJ1-5,.,TRBV2,.
TGCGCCAGCAGCCCCGGGACCGGAGGGACCTACGAGCAGTACTTC,CASSPGTGGTYEQYF,TRBJ2-7,.,TRBV4-3,.
TGTGCCACCGGCACAGGGGTGAGGGTGTATGAAAAACTGTTTTTT,CATGTGVRVYEKLFF,TRBJ1-4,TRBD1,TRBV15,.